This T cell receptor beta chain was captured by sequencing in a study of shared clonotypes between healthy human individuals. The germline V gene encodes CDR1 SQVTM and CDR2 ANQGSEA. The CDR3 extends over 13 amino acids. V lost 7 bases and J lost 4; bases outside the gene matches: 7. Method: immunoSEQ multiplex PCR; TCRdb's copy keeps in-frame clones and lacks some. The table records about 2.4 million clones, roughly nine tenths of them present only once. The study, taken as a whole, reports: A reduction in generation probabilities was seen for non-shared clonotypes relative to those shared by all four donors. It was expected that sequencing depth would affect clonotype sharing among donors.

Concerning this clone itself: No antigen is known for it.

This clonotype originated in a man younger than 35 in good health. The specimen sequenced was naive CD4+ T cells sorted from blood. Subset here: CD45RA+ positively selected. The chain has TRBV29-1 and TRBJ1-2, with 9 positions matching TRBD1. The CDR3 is CSANEGQGYGYTF. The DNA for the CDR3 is TGCAGCGCCAACGAGGGACAGGGCTATGGCTACACCTTC. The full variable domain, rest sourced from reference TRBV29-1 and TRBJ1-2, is SAVISQKPSRDICQRGTSLTIQCQVDSQVTMMFWYRQQPGQSLTLIATANQGSEATYESGFVIDKFPISRPNLTFSTLTVSNMSPEDSSIYLCSANEGQGYGYTFGSGTRLTVV.